These 17 T cell receptor beta chains originate from one sample sequenced in a study of T cell changes during pregnancy in multiple sclerosis. Profiled with immunoSEQ multiplex PCR; TCRdb holds only in-frame clones, not every one. The sample records 40,000 or so clones, about 88% being singletons. Sequenced material: CD8+ T cells from peripheral blood mononuclear cells, taken in the first trimester of pregnancy. The receptor source for this set is a female donor with multiple sclerosis, enrolled in a pregnancy study.

V and J are TRBV7-9 and TRBJ2-7; D is uncertain. Germline lookup yields CDR1 SEHNR and CDR2 FQNEAQ (reference sequence). V was clipped by 5 bases and J by 0 bases, with 8 bases between them. The CDR3 totals 13 residues. The CDR3 DNA reads as TGTGCCAGCAGCGGCAAGTTCTCCTACGAGCAGTACTTC. Protein: CASSGKFSYEQYF.

This chain connects TRBV4-3 to TRBJ2-2, with 11 bases identical to TRBD2. V shed 2 bases, J shed 5 bases, and the junction held 16 bases outside the gene matches. The germline CDR1 and CDR2 sequences are LGHNA and YSLEER. This CDR3 has 20 amino acids. CDR3 in amino acids: CASSQPAARSSGGRTGELFF. CDR3 bases: TGCGCCAGCAGCCAACCAGCAGCCCGGTCTAGCGGGGGGCGGACCGGGGAGCTGTTTTTT.

The chain is built from TRBV10-3 and TRBJ2-3, with 13 bases that match TRBD2. V was clipped by 10 bases and J by 1 base; unmatched bases: 11. The germline CDR1 and CDR2 sequences are ENHRY and SYGVKD. This CDR3 spans 17 amino acids. Written as DNA, the CDR3 is TGTGCCACCACCGGGACTAGCGGGACCCGGGGCACAGATACGCAGTATTTT. Its protein product is CATTGTSGTRGTDTQYF.

The chain carries TRBV7-6 and TRBJ2-6, with a weak D call TRBD1 (6 bases). V gave up 2 bases and J gave up 0 bases, with 11 bases separating them. The CDR3 is 17 residues long. Germline CDR1 and CDR2: SGHVS and FNYEAQ. CDR3 nucleotides: TGTGCCAGCAGCTTACTCCAGGGGCCCTCTGGGGCCAACGTCCTGACTTTC. It specifies CASSLLQGPSGANVLTF.

The J gene is TRBJ1-1, the V gene TRBV11-3; D gene ambiguous. Germline V lookup: CDR1 SGHNT, CDR2 YENEEA. The CDR3 consists of 14 residues. The V end lost 3 bases, the J end lost 5 bases, and 13 bases lay between the germline ends. DNA for the CDR3: TGTGCCAGCAGCTTGACTTCCTCGGGTACTGAAGCTTTCTTT. It codes for CASSLTSSGTEAFF.

V is TRBV19 and J is TRBJ2-7; 11 nucleotides agree with TRBD1. The CDR3 is made up of 14 amino acids. The germline CDR1 and CDR2 sequences are LNHDA and SQIVND (reference sequence). The ends lost 5 bases at V and 3 bases at J; junction bases unmatched: 3. The CDR3 DNA follows: TGTGCCAGTAGTTCCGGGACAGGGGGCTACGAGCAGTACTTC. Its protein product is CASSSGTGGYEQYF.

The chain combines TRBV4-2 with TRBJ2-7; 11 bases are a match to TRBD2. Germline V lookup: CDR1 LGHNA, CDR2 YNFKEQ. V trimming: 3 bases; J trimming: 3 bases; junction bases outside the gene matches: 7. CDR3 length: 16 residues. CDR3 sequence reads: CASSQGASGGLYEQYF. In DNA, the CDR3 is TGTGCCAGCAGCCAGGGGGCTAGCGGGGGGCTCTACGAGCAGTACTTC.

This clone was seen only once. The chain combines TRBV9 with TRBJ2-2, with a tentative D call TRBD2 (5 bases). CDR1 is SGDLS, CDR2 YYNGEE, per germline. The V gene lost 5 bases and the J gene lost 8 bases, with 16 bases spanning the gap. The CDR3 is 14 residues long. CDR3 nucleotides: TGTGCCAGCAGGTGGACTTTCAGTGAGGGGGAGCTGTTTTTT. This codes for CASRWTFSEGELFF.

The rearrangement joins TRBV7-8 to TRBJ2-1; 13 bases agree with TRBD2. Germline-derived CDR1 and CDR2 are SGHVS and FQNEAQ. V shed 4 bases, J shed 6 bases, and the junction held 3 bases outside the gene matches. This CDR3 contains 15 residues. The CDR3 DNA follows: TGTGCCAGCAGCTCGTGGACTAGCGGGGGCAATGAGCAGTTCTTC. The encoded protein is CASSSWTSGGNEQFF.

V gene TRBV9 combines with J gene TRBJ1-5; D not certain. V was clipped by 4 bases and J by 2 bases, with 13 bases between them. The CDR3 loop spans 15 amino acids. Germline CDR1 is SGDLS and CDR2 is YYNGEE. The CDR3 here is CASSPGVYGNQPQHF. In DNA, the CDR3 is TGTGCCAGCAGCCCCGGGGTATACGGCAATCAGCCCCAGCATTTT.

V is TRBV7-6 and J is TRBJ2-2; a weak D match, TRBD2 (6 bases). V was cut by 1 base and J by 1 base, with 13 bases left in between. The CDR3 has 17 amino acids. Germline V gene sequence: CDR1 SGHVS, CDR2 FNYEAQ. The CDR3 DNA is TGTGCCAGCAGCTTAGTGGCGACTAGGAAGAACACCGGGGAGCTGTTTTTT. It translates to CASSLVATRKNTGELFF.

The V call is TRBV27, the J call TRBJ1-2, with no clear D. CDR3 size: 13 residues. The germline gives CDR1 MNHEY, CDR2 SMNVEV (reference sequence). V was clipped by 5 bases and J by 9 bases, with 16 bases between them. The CDR3 DNA reads TGTGCCAGCAGTGCCTCCGGGGTTTTGAGCTACACCTTC. This gives the protein CASSASGVLSYTF.

This chain connects TRBV15 to TRBJ2-1; 9 bases match TRBD2. The CDR3 has 15 residues. V lost 5 bases to trimming and J lost 1 base; unmatched junction nucleotides: 3. Germline assignment: CDR1 LNHNV and CDR2 YYDKDF (reference sequence). CDR3 in amino acids: CATSGTSGSYNEQFF. In nucleotides, the CDR3 is TGTGCCACCAGCGGAACTAGCGGGTCCTACAATGAGCAGTTCTTC.

The rearrangement joins TRBV18 to TRBJ1-1; 7 nucleotides match TRBD1. Germline V CDR1 and CDR2: KGHSH, LQKENI. Trimming took 6 bases from V and 4 from J; bases not matched to a gene: 5. The CDR3 sequence is 13 residues long. The CDR3 nucleotides read TGTGCCAGCTCCCCAGGGGGGGTCACTGAAGCTTTCTTT. Its protein is CASSPGGVTEAFF.

The chain uses TRBV21-1 and TRBJ2-1; TRBD2 is taken as the D call from the table, unchecked against the DNA. TRBV21-1 is a known pseudogene. The CDR3 runs 17 residues. This chain's CDR3 is CASSKVETSVSYNEQFF. The CDR3 DNA is TGTGCCAGCAGCAAAGTTGAGACTAGCGTCTCCTACAATGAGCAGTTCTTC.

In its sample, this clone was seen once. This chain connects TRBV27 to TRBJ1-2; 7 nucleotides line up with TRBD1. The CDR3 is made up of 15 amino acids. V shed 6 bases and J 8 bases; nucleotides not matched to a gene: 15. From germline, CDR1 is MNHEY and CDR2 SMNVEV (reference sequence). The CDR3 spells CASRAYRGPKQGYTF. In DNA form, the CDR3 reads TGTGCCAGCAGAGCATACAGGGGCCCCAAGCAGGGCTACACCTTC.

The chain recombines TRBV7-8 with TRBJ1-4; 7 bases map to TRBD1. With V trimmed by 2 bases and J by 7 bases, 1 base remained unmatched. CDR1 is SGHVS and CDR2 is FQNEAQ in the germline V gene. This CDR3 is built from 13 residues. The CDR3 coding sequence is TGTGCCAGCAGCTTAAGGGGGCTTGAAAAACTGTTTTTT. Its protein product is CASSLRGLEKLFF. The variable domain in full, with the rest retrieved from reference TRBV7-8 and TRBJ1-4, is GAGVSQSPRYKVAKRGQDVALRCDPISGHVSLFWYQQALGQGPEFLTYFQNEAQLDKSGLPSDRFFAERPEGSVSTLKIQRTQQEDSAVYLCASSLRGLEKLFFGSGTQLSVL.